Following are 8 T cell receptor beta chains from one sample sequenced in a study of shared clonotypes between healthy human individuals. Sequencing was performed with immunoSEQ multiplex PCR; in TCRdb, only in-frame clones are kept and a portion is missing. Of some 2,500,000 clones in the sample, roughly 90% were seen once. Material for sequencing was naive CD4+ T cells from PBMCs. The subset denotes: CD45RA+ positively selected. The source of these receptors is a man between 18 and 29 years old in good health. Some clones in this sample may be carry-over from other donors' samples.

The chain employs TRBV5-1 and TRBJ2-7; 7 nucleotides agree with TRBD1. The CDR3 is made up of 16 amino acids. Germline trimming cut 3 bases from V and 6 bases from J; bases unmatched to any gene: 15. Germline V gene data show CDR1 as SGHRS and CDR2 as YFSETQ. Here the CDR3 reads CASSSETGNRPGEQYF. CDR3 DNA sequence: TGCGCCAGCAGCTCCGAGACAGGGAACAGACCTGGCGAGCAGTACTTC.

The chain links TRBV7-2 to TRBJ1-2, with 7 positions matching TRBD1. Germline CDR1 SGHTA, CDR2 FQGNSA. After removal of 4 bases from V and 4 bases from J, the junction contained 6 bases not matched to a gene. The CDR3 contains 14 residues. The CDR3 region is CASSSYRGRYGYTF. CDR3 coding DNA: TGTGCCAGCAGCTCCTACAGGGGTCGCTATGGCTACACCTTC.

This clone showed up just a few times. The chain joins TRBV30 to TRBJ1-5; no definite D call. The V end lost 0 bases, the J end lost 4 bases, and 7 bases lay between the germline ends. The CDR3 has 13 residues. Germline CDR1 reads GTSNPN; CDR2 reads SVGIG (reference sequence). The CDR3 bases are TGTGCCTGGAGTGTGGGAGCAAATCAGCCCCAGCATTTT. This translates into CAWSVGANQPQHF.

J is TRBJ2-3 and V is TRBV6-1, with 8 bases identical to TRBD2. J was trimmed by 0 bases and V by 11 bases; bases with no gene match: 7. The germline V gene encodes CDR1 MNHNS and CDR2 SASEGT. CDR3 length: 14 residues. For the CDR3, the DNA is TGTGCCGGAGGGGCTAGCGGGAGCACAGATACGCAGTATTTT. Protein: CAGGASGSTDTQYF.

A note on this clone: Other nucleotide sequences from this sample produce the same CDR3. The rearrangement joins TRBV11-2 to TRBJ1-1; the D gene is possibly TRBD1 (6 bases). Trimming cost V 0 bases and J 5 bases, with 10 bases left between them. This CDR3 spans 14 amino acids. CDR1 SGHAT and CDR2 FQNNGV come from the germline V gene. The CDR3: CASSLDRGGTEAFF. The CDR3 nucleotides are TGTGCCAGCAGCTTAGACAGGGGTGGGACTGAAGCTTTCTTT.

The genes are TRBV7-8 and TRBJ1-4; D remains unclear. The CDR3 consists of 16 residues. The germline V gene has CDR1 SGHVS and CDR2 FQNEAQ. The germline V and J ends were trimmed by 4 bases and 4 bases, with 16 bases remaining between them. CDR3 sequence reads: CASSSNVPSVNEKLFF. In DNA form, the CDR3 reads TGTGCCAGCAGCTCCAACGTTCCCTCCGTTAATGAAAAACTGTTTTTT. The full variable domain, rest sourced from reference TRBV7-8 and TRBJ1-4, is GAGVSQSPRYKVAKRGQDVALRCDPISGHVSLFWYQQALGQGPEFLTYFQNEAQLDKSGLPSDRFFAERPEGSVSTLKIQRTQQEDSAVYLCASSSNVPSVNEKLFFGSGTQLSVL.

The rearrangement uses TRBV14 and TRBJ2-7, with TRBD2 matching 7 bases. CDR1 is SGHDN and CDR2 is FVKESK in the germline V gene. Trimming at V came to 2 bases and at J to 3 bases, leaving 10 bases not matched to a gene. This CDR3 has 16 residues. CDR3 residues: CASSQWGGSGNYEQYF. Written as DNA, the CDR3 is TGTGCCAGCAGCCAATGGGGCGGGAGTGGAAACTACGAGCAGTACTTC.

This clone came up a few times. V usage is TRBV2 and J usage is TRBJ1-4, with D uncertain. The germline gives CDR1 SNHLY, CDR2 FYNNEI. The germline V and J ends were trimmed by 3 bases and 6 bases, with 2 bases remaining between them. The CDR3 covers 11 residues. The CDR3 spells CASSDYEKLFF. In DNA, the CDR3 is TGTGCCAGCAGTGATTATGAAAAACTGTTTTTT.